Below are 8 T cell receptor beta chains sequenced from a single sample in a study of T-cell memory formation after mild COVID-19. MiXCR was run by TCRdb on the 5' RACE reads, yielding one entry per CDR3 protein. The repertoire holds about 210,000 distinct CDR3 sequences, with 27% as singletons. The specimen sequenced was PBMCs or a T cell subset sorted from them (not recorded which). The receptors here all came from an adult woman who had mild COVID-19 (a few samples of this study predate the infection). Cell type and time point are not known.

This chain connects TRBV9 to TRBJ2-2, with no clear D. The CDR3 extends over 15 amino acids. Germline V gene lookup returns CDR1 SGDLS and CDR2 YYNGEE. V lost 0 bases and J lost 1, with 7 bases in between. The CDR3, as DNA: TGTGCCAGCAGCGTAGGCCCGGGGAACACCGGGGAGCTGTTTTTT. Residues: CASSVGPGNTGELFF.

This clonotype came up a few times. The genes are TRBV19 and TRBJ1-1; tentative D call: TRBD1 (5 bases). Germline loops: CDR1 LNHDA, CDR2 SQIVND (reference sequence). V dropped 5 bases and J dropped 0 bases, with 10 bases sitting between them. CDR3 size: 14 residues. The CDR3 sequence: CASSGTGLNTEAFF. Written as DNA, the CDR3 is TGTGCCAGTAGTGGGACGGGGCTGAACACTGAAGCTTTCTTT. Based on the CDR3 plus reference TRBV19 and TRBJ1-1, the full variable domain is DGGITQSPKYLFRKEGQNVTLSCEQNLNHDAMYWYRQDPGQGLRLIYYSQIVNDFQKGDIAEGYSVSREKKESFPLTVTSAQKNPTAFYLCASSGTGLNTEAFFGQGTRLTVV.

This clonotype was observed a few times. The V and J genes are TRBV4-1 and TRBJ2-1; D unclear. Germline V lookup: CDR1 MGHRA, CDR2 YSYEKL. V shed 0 bases and J shed 5 bases, with 5 bases lying between them. The CDR3 has 13 amino acids. The CDR3 region is CASSQDRDNEQFF. In DNA, the CDR3 is TGCGCCAGCAGCCAAGATCGGGACAATGAGCAGTTCTTC.

In its sample, this clonotype was seen a few times. This chain joins TRBV6-5 and TRBJ1-1; no clear D gene. Germline CDR1 is MNHEY and CDR2 is SVGAGI. V dropped 3 bases and J dropped 3 bases, with 8 bases sitting between them. The CDR3 runs 13 residues. CDR3 region: CASSYRWDTEAFF. CDR3 DNA: TGTGCCAGCAGTTATCGATGGGACACTGAAGCTTTCTTT.

The chain carries TRBV4-1 and TRBJ1-1, with a possible D match to TRBD1 (5 bases). The CDR3 spans 14 residues. The germline gives CDR1 MGHRA, CDR2 YSYEKL. Trimming cost V 7 bases and J 1 base, with 13 bases left between them. The CDR3 bases are TGCGCCAGCACCCCAGGGAGCAGGAACACTGAAGCTTTCTTT. Encoded protein: CASTPGSRNTEAFF.

This clonotype has just a few counts. The chain couples TRBV20-1 to TRBJ1-5, with 7 nucleotides matching TRBD1. The CDR3 consists of 15 residues. The germline gives CDR1 DFQATT, CDR2 SNEGSKA (reference sequence). The trim removed 2 bases at V and 3 bases at J, leaving 7 bases unmatched. For the CDR3, the DNA is TGCAGTGCTAGATTAGGGACAGCCTTCAATCAGCCCCAGCATTTT. It codes for CSARLGTAFNQPQHF.

The rearrangement links TRBV2 to TRBJ2-2, with 7 nucleotides matching TRBD1. Per germline, CDR1 SNHLY and CDR2 FYNNEI. With V trimmed by 4 bases and J by 5 bases, 4 bases remained unmatched. This CDR3 comprises 14 residues. The CDR3 region has the DNA TGTGCCAGCAGTGGGGCAGGGGGAACCGGGGAGCTGTTTTTT. It is translated as CASSGAGGTGELFF.

V usage is TRBV20-1 and J usage is TRBJ2-7; 10 positions agree with TRBD2. Germline V gives CDR1 DFQATT, CDR2 SNEGSKA (reference sequence). This CDR3 contains 13 residues. The chain's CDR3 is CRVLAGDSYEQYF. The CDR3 DNA follows: TGCAGGGTCCTAGCGGGGGACTCCTACGAGCAGTACTTC.